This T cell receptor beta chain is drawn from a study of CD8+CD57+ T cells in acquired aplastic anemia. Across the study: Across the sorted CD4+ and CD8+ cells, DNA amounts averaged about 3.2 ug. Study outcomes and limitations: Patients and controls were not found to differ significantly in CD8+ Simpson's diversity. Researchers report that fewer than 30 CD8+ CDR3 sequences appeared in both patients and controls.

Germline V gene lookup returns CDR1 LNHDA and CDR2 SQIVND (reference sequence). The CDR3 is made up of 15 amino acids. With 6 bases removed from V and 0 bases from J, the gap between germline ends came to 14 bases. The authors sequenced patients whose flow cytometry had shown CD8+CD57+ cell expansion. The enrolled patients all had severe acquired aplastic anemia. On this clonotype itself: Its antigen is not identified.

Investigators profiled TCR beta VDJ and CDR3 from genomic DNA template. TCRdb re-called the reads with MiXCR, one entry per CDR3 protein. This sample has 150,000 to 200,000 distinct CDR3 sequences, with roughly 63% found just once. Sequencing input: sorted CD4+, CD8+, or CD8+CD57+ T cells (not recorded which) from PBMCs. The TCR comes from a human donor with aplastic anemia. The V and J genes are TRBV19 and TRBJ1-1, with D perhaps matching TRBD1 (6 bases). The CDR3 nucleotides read TGTGCCAGTAGCCAGGACAGCCCGATGAACACTGAAGCTTTCTTT. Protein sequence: CASSQDSPMNTEAFF.